The 9 T cell receptor beta chains below all came from one sample that was sequenced in a study of tumor-infiltrating lymphocytes in localized non-small cell lung cancer. Data came from immunoSEQ multiplex PCR; TCRdb stores just in-frame clones and leaves some out. Of some 10,000 clones in the sample, over 75% were seen once. Sample: uninvolved lung tissue not adjacent to the tumor. These receptors were taken from a human donor with non-small cell lung cancer.

The genes are TRBV11-2 and TRBJ1-4; 7 bases are a match to TRBD1. CDR1 is SGHAT, CDR2 FQNNGV, per germline. The ends lost 3 bases at V and 0 bases at J; junction bases unmatched: 1. The CDR3 is 15 amino acids. CDR3 bases: TGTGCCAGCAGCTTGGGGACAGCAACTAATGAAAAACTGTTTTTT. Its protein product is CASSLGTATNEKLFF.

DNA for the CDR3: TGTGCCAGCAGCTTGACAGGGTTGCCAATCACCGGGGAGCTGTTTTTT. It translates to CASSLTGLPITGELFF. The gene calls are TRBV5-8 and TRBJ2-2; perhaps TRBD1 as D (6 bases). V lost 1 base, J lost 4 bases, and 14 bases lay in between. The CDR3 runs 16 residues. The V gene's germline CDR1 is SGHTS and CDR2 YDEGEE.

This clone was picked up one time. The V gene is TRBV9, the J gene TRBJ2-3, with D perhaps TRBD2 (6 bases). The CDR3 contains 14 residues. The V end was cut by 4 bases, the J end by 6 bases, with 15 bases between. In germline, CDR1 is SGDLS, CDR2 YYNGEE. The CDR3 sequence: CASSREMSADTQYF. CDR3 DNA sequence: TGTGCCAGCAGCCGGGAGATGAGTGCTGATACGCAGTATTTT.

This clone turned up a few times. This sequence joins TRBV6-1 and TRBJ1-2, with D possibly being TRBD1 (5 bases). The CDR3 length is 13 residues. V was pared by 6 bases and J by 6 bases, with 14 bases between. Germline CDR1 is MNHNS and CDR2 is SASEGT. The CDR3 protein is CASSLQGGDGYTF. The CDR3 nucleotides read TGTGCCAGCAGCTTGCAGGGTGGAGATGGCTACACCTTC.

This clone was counted a single time. DNA for the CDR3: TGTGCCTGGAGTGTACGGGGGGCAGGACGCAATCAGCCCCAGCATTTT. Translation: CAWSVRGAGRNQPQHF. The rearrangement uses TRBV30 and TRBJ1-5; tentatively, D is TRBD1 (6 bases). The CDR3 runs 16 residues. In germline, CDR1 is GTSNPN, CDR2 SVGIG (reference sequence). V was clipped by 0 bases and J by 2 bases, with 14 bases between them.

The rearrangement links TRBV11-2 to TRBJ2-1; D perhaps matches TRBD2 (7 bases). Germline CDR1 SGHAT, CDR2 FQNNGV. Trimming stripped 2 bases from V and 6 bases from J, with 14 bases between. The CDR3 is made up of 15 amino acids. This CDR3 reads CASSLRGGVRNEQFF. CDR3 bases: TGTGCCAGCAGCTTACGCGGGGGCGTACGCAATGAGCAGTTCTTC.

The rearrangement uses TRBV7-9 and TRBJ1-1, with D possibly matching TRBD1 (5 bases). The germline V gene has CDR1 SEHNR and CDR2 FQNEAQ (reference sequence). CDR3 length: 12 amino acids. Trimming removed 1 base at V and 8 bases at J, with 8 bases between. This CDR3 is CASSLEAGEAFF. For the CDR3, the DNA is TGTGCCAGCAGCTTAGAGGCAGGGGAAGCTTTCTTT.

V and J are TRBV6-1 and TRBJ1-4; D perhaps matches TRBD1 (5 bases). The V gene lost 0 bases and the J gene lost 7 bases, with 12 bases spanning the gap. Germline V CDR1 and CDR2: MNHNS, SASEGT. The CDR3 has 15 amino acids. CDR3 residues: CASSEARGGVEKLFF. CDR3 sequence (DNA): TGTGCCAGCAGTGAAGCACGGGGCGGGGTTGAAAAACTGTTTTTT.

This clone counts as medium-sized (0.01 to 0.1%). The chain recombines TRBV19 with TRBJ1-1; 7 nucleotides line up with TRBD1. There are 15 residues in the CDR3. Germline CDR1 is LNHDA and CDR2 is SQIVND (reference sequence). Trimming at V came to 4 bases and at J to 3 bases, leaving 8 bases not matched to a gene. In nucleotides, the CDR3 is TGTGCCAGTAGTAGACTCCTAGACAGGGACACTGAAGCTTTCTTT. Amino acid sequence: CASSRLLDRDTEAFF.